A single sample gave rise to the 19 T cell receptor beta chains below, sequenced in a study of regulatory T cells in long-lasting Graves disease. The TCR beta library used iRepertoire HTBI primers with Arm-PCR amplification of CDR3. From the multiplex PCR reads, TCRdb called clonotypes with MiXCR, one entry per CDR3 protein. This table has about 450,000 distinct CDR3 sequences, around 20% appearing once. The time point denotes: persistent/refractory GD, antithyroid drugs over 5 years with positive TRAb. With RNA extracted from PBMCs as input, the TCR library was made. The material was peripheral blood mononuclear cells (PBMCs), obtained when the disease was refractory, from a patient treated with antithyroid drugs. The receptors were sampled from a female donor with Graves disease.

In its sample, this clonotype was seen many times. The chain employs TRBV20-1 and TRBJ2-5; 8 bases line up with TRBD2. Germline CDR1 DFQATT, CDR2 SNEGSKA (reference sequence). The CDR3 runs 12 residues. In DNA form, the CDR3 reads TGCGGAATGACTAGCGCCCAAGAGACCCAGTACTTC. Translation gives CGMTSAQETQYF.

The CDR3 DNA reads as TGTGCCAGCAGCCCGGCCCTAAACTATGGCTACACCTTC. Translating it yields CASSPALNYGYTF. The chain is built from TRBV9 and TRBJ1-2; D is uncertain. V gave up 4 bases and J gave up 2 bases, with 9 bases separating them. The CDR3 spans 13 residues. Germline V gives CDR1 SGDLS, CDR2 YYNGEE.

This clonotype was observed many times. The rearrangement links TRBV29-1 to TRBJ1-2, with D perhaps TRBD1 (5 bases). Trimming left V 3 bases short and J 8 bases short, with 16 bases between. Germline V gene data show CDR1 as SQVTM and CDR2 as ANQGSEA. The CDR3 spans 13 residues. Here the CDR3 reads CSVDVGGLGGYTF. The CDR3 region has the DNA TGCAGCGTTGACGTCGGGGGATTGGGCGGCTACACCTTC.

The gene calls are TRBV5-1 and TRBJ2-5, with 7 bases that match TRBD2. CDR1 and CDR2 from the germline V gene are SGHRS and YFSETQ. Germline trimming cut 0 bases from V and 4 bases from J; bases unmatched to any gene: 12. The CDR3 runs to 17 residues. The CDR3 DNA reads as TGCGCCAGCAGCTTGGGGTCTAGCGGTACCCCATCAGAGACCCAGTACTTC. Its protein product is CASSLGSSGTPSETQYF. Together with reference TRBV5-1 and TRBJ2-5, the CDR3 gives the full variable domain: KAGVTQTPRYLIKTRGQQVTLSCSPISGHRSVSWYQQTPGQGLQFLFEYFSETQRNKGNFPGRFSGRQFSNSRSEMNVSTLELGDSALYLCASSLGSSGTPSETQYFGPGTRLLVL.

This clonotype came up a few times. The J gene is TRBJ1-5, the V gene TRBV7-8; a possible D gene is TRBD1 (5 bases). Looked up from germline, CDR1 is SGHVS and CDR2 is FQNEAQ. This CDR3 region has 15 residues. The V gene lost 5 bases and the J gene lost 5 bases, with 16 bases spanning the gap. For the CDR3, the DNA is TGTGCCAGCAGCCCCAAGGCCCCAGGGCATCAGCCCCAGCATTTT. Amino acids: CASSPKAPGHQPQHF.

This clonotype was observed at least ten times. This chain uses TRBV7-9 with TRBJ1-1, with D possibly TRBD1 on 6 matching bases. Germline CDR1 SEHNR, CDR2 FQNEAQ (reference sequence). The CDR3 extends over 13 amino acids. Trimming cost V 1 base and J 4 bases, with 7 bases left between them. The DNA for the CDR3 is TGTGCCAGCAGCTTAGAAGGGGGCACTGAAGCTTTCTTT. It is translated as CASSLEGGTEAFF.

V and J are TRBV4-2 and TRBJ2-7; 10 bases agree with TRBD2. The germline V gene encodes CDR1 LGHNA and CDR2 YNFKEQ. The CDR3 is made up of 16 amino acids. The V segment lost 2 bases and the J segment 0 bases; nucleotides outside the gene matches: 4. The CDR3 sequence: CASSQTSSGSSYEQYF. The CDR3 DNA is TGTGCCAGCAGCCAAACCTCTAGCGGGAGCTCCTACGAGCAGTACTTC.

As DNA, the CDR3 is TGTGCCAGCAGTGCGACAGCCGGCGGTAACTATGGCTACACCTTC. It encodes CASSATAGGNYGYTF. V is TRBV6-1 and J is TRBJ1-2, with D tentatively TRBD1 (5 bases). This CDR3 has 15 amino acids. The V end lost 4 bases, the J end lost 1 base, and 13 bases lay between the germline ends. The germline gives CDR1 MNHNS, CDR2 SASEGT.

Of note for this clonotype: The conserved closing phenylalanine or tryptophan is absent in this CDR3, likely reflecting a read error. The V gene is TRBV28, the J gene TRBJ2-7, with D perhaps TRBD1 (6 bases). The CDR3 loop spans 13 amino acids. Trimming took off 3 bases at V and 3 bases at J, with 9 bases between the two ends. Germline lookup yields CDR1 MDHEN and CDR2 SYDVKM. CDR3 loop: CASSFGRGYEQYL. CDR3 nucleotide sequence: TGTGCCAGCAGTTTTGGCAGGGGCTACGAGCAGTACCTC.

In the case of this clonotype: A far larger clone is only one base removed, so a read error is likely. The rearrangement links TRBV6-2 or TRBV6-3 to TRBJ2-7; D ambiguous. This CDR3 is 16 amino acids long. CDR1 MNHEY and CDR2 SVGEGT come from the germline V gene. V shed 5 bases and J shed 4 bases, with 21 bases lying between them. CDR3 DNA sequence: TGTGCCAGCAGTAGCTACAACGCGCTAGAGAGGTACGAGCAGTACTTC. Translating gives CASSSYNALERYEQYF.

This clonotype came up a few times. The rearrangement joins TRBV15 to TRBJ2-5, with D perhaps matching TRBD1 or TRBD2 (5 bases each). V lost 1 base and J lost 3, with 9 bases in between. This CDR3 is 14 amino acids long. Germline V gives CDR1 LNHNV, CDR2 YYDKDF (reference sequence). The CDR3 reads CATSRGDGKETQYF. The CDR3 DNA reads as TGTGCCACCAGCAGAGGGGACGGTAAAGAGACCCAGTACTTC.

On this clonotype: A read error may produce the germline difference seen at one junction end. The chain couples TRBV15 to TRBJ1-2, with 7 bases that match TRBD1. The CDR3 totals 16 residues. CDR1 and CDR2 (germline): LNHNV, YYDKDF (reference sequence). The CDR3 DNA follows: TGTGCCATCAGCAGAGATTTGGGAGGGGGCGGCTATGGCTACACCTTC. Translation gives CAISRDLGGGGYGYTF.

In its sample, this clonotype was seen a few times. The CDR3 DNA sequence: TGTGCCAGCAGCCAAGGACTGGGATCTAACTATGGCTACACCTTC. As protein: CASSQGLGSNYGYTF. The chain combines TRBV3-1 with TRBJ1-2; no clear D. This CDR3 is 15 amino acids long. V was shortened by 1 base and J by 0 bases, with 9 bases between the two germline ends. CDR1 is LGHDT and CDR2 is YNNKEL in the germline V gene (reference sequence).

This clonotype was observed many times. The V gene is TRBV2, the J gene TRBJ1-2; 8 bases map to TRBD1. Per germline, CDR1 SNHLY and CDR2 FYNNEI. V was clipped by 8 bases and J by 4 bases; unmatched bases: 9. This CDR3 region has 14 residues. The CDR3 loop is CASRRTGLSYGYTF. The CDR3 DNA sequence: TGTGCCAGCCGACGGACAGGGCTTTCCTATGGCTACACCTTC.

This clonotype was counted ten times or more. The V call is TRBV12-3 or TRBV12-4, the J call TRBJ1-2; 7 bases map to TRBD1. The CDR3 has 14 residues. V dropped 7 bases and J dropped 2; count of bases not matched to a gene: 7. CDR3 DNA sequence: TGTGCCAGCACCAGGGGGTACAAAAACTATGGCTACACCTTC. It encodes CASTRGYKNYGYTF.

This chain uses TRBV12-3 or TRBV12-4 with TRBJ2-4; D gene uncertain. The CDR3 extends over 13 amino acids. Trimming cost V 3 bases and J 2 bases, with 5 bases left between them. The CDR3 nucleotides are TGTGCCAGCAGTTTGGAGACCAAAAACATTCAGTACTTC. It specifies CASSLETKNIQYF.

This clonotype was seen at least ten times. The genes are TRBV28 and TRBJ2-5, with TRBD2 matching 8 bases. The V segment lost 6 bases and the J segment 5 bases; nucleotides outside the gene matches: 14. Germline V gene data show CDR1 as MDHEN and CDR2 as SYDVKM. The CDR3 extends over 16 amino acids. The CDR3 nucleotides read TGTGCCAGCAGGCAGGCGGGACTAGGAGATCGGGAGACCCAGTACTTC. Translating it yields CASRQAGLGDRETQYF.

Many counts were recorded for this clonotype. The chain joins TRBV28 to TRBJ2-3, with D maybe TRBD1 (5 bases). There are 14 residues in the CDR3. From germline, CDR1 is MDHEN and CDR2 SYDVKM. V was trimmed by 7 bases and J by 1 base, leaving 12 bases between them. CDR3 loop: CASINQGRTDTQYF. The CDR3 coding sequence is TGTGCCAGCATAAATCAGGGCCGCACAGATACGCAGTATTTT.

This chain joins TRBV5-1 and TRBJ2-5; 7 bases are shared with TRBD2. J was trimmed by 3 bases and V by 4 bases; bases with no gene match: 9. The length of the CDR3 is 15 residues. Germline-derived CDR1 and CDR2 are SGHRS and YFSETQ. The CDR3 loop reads CASSQGDYAKETQYF. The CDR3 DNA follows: TGCGCCAGCAGCCAAGGGGACTATGCCAAAGAGACCCAGTACTTC.